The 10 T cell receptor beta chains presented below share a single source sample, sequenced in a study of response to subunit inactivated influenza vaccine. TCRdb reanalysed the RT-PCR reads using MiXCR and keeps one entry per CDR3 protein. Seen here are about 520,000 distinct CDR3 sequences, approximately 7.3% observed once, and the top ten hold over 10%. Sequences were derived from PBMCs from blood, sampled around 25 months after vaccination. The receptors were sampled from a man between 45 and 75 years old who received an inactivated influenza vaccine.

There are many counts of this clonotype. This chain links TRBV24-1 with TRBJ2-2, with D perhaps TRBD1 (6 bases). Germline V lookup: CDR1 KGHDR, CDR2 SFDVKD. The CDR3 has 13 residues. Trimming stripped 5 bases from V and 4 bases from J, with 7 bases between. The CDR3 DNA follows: TGTGCCACCAGTGGGACAGTCACCGGGGAGCTGTTTTTT. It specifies CATSGTVTGELFF.

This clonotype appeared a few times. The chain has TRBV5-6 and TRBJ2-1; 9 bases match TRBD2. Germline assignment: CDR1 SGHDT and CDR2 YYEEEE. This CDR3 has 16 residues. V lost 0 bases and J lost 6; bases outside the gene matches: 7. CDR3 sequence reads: CASSLVRGGAGNEQFF. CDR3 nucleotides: TGTGCCAGCAGCTTGGTCCGCGGGGGGGCGGGCAATGAGCAGTTCTTC.

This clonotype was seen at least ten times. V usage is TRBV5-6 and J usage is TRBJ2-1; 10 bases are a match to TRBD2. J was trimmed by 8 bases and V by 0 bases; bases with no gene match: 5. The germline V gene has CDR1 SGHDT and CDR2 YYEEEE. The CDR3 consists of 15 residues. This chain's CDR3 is CASSLEASGSYEQFF. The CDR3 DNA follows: TGTGCCAGCAGCTTGGAGGCTAGCGGGAGTTATGAGCAGTTCTTC.

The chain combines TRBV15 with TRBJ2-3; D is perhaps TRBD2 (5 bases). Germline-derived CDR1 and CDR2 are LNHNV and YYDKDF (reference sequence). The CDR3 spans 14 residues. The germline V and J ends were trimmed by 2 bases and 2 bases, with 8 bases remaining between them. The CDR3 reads CATSRREHTDTQYF. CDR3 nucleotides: TGTGCCACCAGCAGAAGGGAGCACACAGATACGCAGTATTTT.

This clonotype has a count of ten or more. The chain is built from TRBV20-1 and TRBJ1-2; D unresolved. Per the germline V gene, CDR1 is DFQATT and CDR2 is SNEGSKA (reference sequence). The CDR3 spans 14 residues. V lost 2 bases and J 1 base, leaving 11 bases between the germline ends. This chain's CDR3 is CSARPSAYNYGYTF. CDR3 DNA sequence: TGCAGTGCTAGACCCTCGGCGTATAACTATGGCTACACCTTC.

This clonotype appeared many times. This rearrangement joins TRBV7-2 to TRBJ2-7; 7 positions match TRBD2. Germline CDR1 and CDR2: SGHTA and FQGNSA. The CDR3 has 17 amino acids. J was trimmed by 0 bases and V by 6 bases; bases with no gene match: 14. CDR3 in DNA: TGTGCCAGCAGTTTGGGGGGGGGACTATTAGGCTCCTACGAGCAGTACTTC. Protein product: CASSLGGGLLGSYEQYF. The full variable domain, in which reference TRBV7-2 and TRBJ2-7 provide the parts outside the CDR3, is GAGVSQSPSNKVTEKGKDVELRCDPISGHTALYWYRQSLGQGLEFLIYFQGNSAPDKSGLPSDRFSAERTGGSVSTLTIQRTQQEDSAVYLCASSLGGGLLGSYEQYFGPGTRLTVT.

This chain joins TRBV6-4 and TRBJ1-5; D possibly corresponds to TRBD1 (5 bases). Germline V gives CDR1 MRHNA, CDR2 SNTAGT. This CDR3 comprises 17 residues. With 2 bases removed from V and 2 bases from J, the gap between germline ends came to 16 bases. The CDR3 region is CASSDGPGRSGNQPQHF. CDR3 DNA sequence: TGTGCCAGCAGTGACGGTCCAGGGAGAAGCGGCAATCAGCCCCAGCATTTT.

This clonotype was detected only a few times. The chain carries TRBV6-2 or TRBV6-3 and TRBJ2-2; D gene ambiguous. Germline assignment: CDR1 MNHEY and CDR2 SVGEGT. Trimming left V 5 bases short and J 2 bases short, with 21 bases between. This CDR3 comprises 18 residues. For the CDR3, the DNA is TGTGCCAGCAGTCAACTTCTCCGAGGCAGAGTTAACACCGGGGAGCTGTTTTTT. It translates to CASSQLLRGRVNTGELFF.

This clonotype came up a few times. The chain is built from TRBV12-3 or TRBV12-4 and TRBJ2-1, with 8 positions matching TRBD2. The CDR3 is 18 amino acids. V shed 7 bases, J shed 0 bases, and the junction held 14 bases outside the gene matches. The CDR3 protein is CASNGGSKRGISYNEQFF. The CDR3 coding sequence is TGTGCCAGCAATGGAGGATCCAAGCGGGGGATCTCCTACAATGAGCAGTTCTTC.

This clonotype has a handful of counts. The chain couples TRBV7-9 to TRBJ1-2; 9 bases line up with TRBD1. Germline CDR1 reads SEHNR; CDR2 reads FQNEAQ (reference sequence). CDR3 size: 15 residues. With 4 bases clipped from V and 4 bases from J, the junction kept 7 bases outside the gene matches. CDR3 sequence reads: CASSSRDRAFYGYTF. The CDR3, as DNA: TGTGCCAGCAGCTCCCGGGACAGGGCTTTCTATGGCTACACCTTC.